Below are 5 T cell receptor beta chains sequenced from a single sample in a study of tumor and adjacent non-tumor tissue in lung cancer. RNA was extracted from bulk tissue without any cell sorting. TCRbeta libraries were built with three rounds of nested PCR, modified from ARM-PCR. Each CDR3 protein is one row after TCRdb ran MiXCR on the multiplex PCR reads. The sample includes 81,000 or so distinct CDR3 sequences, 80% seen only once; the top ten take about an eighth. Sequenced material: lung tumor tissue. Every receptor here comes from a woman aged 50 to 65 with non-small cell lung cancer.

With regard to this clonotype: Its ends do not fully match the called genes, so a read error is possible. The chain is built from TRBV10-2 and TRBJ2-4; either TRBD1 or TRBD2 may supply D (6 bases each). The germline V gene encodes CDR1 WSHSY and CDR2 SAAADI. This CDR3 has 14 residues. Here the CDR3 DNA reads TGCGCCAGCATAAACGGGGGCTTAGGAAACATTCATTACTTC. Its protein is CASINGGLGNIHYF.

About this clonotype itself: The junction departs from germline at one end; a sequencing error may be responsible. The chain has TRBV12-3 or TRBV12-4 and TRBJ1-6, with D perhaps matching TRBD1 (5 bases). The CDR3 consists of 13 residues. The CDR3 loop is CASTSGLNPPLHF. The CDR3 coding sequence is TGTGCCAGCACATCGGGACTTAATCCACCCCTCCACTTT.

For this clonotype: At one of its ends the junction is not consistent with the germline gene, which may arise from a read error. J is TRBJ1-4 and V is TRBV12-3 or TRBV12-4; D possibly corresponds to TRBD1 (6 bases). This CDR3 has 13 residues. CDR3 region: CASSDRNNEKQFF. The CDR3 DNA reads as TGTGCCAGCAGTGACAGGAATAATGAAAAACAGTTTTTT.

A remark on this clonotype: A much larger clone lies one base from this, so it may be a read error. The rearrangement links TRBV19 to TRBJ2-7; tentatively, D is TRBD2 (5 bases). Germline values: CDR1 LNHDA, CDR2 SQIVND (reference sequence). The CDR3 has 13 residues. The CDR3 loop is CASSIGLDYERYF. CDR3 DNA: TGTGCCAGTAGTATCGGCCTAGACTACGAGCGGTACTTC.

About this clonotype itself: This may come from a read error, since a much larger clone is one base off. The CDR3 bases are TGCGCCAGCAATGTGGGTAGGGTCTACAATGAGCAGTTCTTC. It yields the protein CASNVGRVYNEQFF. The chain couples TRBV5-1 to TRBJ2-1; D unresolved. This CDR3 region has 14 residues. Deletions cut 6 bases from V and 3 bases from J, with 13 bases between. CDR1 is SGHRS and CDR2 is YFSETQ in the germline V gene. Together with reference TRBV5-1 and TRBJ2-1, the CDR3 gives the full variable domain: KAGVTQTPRYLIKTRGQQVTLSCSPISGHRSVSWYQQTPGQGLQFLFEYFSETQRNKGNFPGRFSGRQFSNSRSEMNVSTLELGDSALYLCASNVGRVYNEQFFGPGTRLTVL.